This T cell receptor (beta chain) was recorded in a study of Graves' ophthalmopathy and Graves' hyperthyroidism. Only a few counts were recorded for this clonotype. Researchers took RNA transcripts and amplified TCR beta CDR3 regions from them. Following a first-round RT-PCR that used HTBI primers, a second-round multiplex PCR was carried out. TCRdb passed the multiplex PCR reads through MiXCR, listing each CDR3 protein once. The sample holds over a million distinct CDR3 sequences, 35% to 40% seen once. In germline, CDR1 is KGHDR, CDR2 SFDVKD. This CDR3 is 17 amino acids long. Trimming removed 10 bases at V and 6 bases at J, with 26 bases between.

Sequenced material: peripheral blood or thyroid tissue (not recorded which). The rearrangement links TRBV24-1 to TRBJ2-2; D is possibly TRBD1 or TRBD2 (6 bases each). This receptor was obtained from an adult man with Graves' hyperthyroidism. The CDR3 sequence is CATSSVLGGARSGELFF. The CDR3 region has the DNA TGTGCCACGAGCTCCGTACTGGGGGGCGCTCGGTCCGGGGAGCTGTTTTTT.